One sample yielded the 2 T cell receptor beta chains listed below, sequenced in a study of cytomegalovirus exposure and HLA in healthy donors. The PCR was carried out with 60 Vbeta primers and 13 Jbeta primers. The table came from immunoSEQ multiplex PCR; TCRdb's copy has only in-frame clones and leaves some out. There are approximately 190,000 clones in the sample; more than 65% occur only once, and approximately 5.4% lies in the top ten. The sample consisted of PBMCs. Receptors originate from a woman in her thirties in good health and CMV-seropositive.

This clone was observed a handful of times. The V gene is TRBV29-1, the J gene TRBJ1-2; D uncertain. CDR1 is SQVTM and CDR2 is ANQGSEA in the germline V gene. The length of the CDR3 is 13 residues. Trimming removed 7 bases at V and 5 bases at J, with 17 bases between. CDR3 protein: CSATREGLYGYTF. The CDR3 region has the DNA TGCAGCGCTACTCGAGAGGGCCTATATGGCTACACCTTC.

The chain carries TRBV9 and TRBJ2-5; 7 nucleotides line up with TRBD1. V was pared by 1 base and J by 2 bases, with 5 bases of the junction left unmatched. CDR3 length: 15 residues. Germline CDR1 reads SGDLS; CDR2 reads YYNGEE. CDR3 DNA sequence: TGTGCCAGCAGCGTAAAAGACAGGGCGCAAGAGACCCAGTACTTC. Residues: CASSVKDRAQETQYF.